Below are 11 T cell receptor beta chains sequenced from a single sample in a study of beta chain features in type 1 diabetes. As every portion of the isolated RNA was reverse transcribed, the sequencing read expressed TCRB transcripts. TCRdb's copy holds only in-frame clones and misses some; the assay was immunoSEQ multiplex PCR. The sample contains 110,000 to 150,000 clones, 9% to 10% of which appear only once. Sequenced: central memory CD4+ T cells from blood. The receptors shown here come from a woman aged 40 to 50 in good health.

This clone came up many times. The V and J genes are TRBV2 and TRBJ2-3; D unclear. Germline assignment: CDR1 SNHLY and CDR2 FYNNEI. The CDR3 is 15 amino acids. The V gene lost 5 bases and the J gene lost 1 base, with 13 bases spanning the gap. The CDR3 is CASSLGSPGTDTQYF. CDR3 in DNA: TGTGCCAGCAGTCTAGGTTCCCCTGGCACAGATACGCAGTATTTT.

Only a few counts were recorded for this clone. The rearrangement links TRBV6-1 to TRBJ1-1, with TRBD1 matching over 7 bases. The V and J ends lost 9 bases and 2 bases, in that order; junction bases with no gene match: 6. The length of the CDR3 is 13 residues. Germline values: CDR1 MNHNS, CDR2 SASEGT. The CDR3 loop is CASSGQQNTEAFF. Here the CDR3 DNA reads TGTGCCAGTTCGGGACAGCAAAACACTGAAGCTTTCTTT.

This clone was picked up a small number of times. The chain employs TRBV11-2 and TRBJ2-4, with D hard to call. CDR1 and CDR2 (germline): SGHAT, FQNNGV. With 5 bases removed from V and 7 bases from J, the gap between germline ends came to 12 bases. The CDR3 has 13 residues. CDR3 loop: CASSPSLVNIQYF. The CDR3 DNA sequence: TGTGCCAGCAGCCCTTCCCTAGTGAACATTCAGTACTTC.

V is TRBV29-1 and J is TRBJ1-1; D remains unclear. Germline lookup yields CDR1 SQVTM and CDR2 ANQGSEA. This CDR3 contains 12 residues. The germline V and J ends were trimmed by 5 bases and 4 bases, with 11 bases remaining between them. The CDR3 is CSVQPTTTEAFF. CDR3 in DNA: TGCAGCGTTCAGCCTACTACCACTGAAGCTTTCTTT.

Note on this clone: One junction end disagrees with the germline gene, perhaps due to a read error. The V call is TRBV6-1, the J call TRBJ2-3, with D possibly TRBD2 on 6 matching bases. The CDR3 has 14 amino acids. Germline V CDR1 and CDR2: MNHNS, SASEGT. CDR3 in DNA: TGTGCCAACAGTGTGCGGGGACGCACAGATACGCAGTATTTT. Its protein product is CANSVRGRTDTQYF.

In this sample, this clone turned up many times. The chain combines TRBV6-1 with TRBJ2-3; D is possibly TRBD1 (5 bases). Germline assignment: CDR1 MNHNS and CDR2 SASEGT. The germline V and J ends were trimmed by 6 bases and 2 bases, with 18 bases remaining between them. This CDR3 spans 16 amino acids. CDR3 in DNA: TGTGCCAGCAGGGAAACCAAGGGGTGGGCCACAGATACGCAGTATTTT. Translated, it gives CASRETKGWATDTQYF.

This clone turned up a few times. The V call is TRBV18, the J call TRBJ1-1, with D maybe TRBD1 (5 bases). Per germline, CDR1 KGHSH and CDR2 LQKENI. Trimming shortened V by 3 bases and J by 5 bases, and 16 bases separated the two germline ends. The CDR3 extends over 15 amino acids. The CDR3 region has the DNA TGTGCCAGCTCACCCCCTCAGGGAGGTAGAACTGAAGCTTTCTTT. It specifies CASSPPQGGRTEAFF.

The chain recombines TRBV25-1 with TRBJ1-1; 7 bases line up with TRBD1. Per germline, CDR1 MGHDK and CDR2 SYGVNS. This CDR3 has 13 amino acids. After removal of 6 bases from V and 8 bases from J, the junction contained 9 bases not matched to a gene. The CDR3 coding sequence is TGTGCCAGCAGGAAGGGGGCTATGGGCGAAGCTTTCTTT. It specifies CASRKGAMGEAFF.

The sample holds a few counts of this clone. The chain combines TRBV7-8 with TRBJ2-7, with D perhaps TRBD1 (5 bases). Germline-derived CDR1 and CDR2 are SGHVS and FQNEAQ. The CDR3 loop spans 11 amino acids. Trimming took off 1 base at V and 9 bases at J, with 7 bases between the two ends. CDR3 DNA sequence: TGTGCCAGCAGCTTAGGAACAGGGCAGTACTTC. It codes for CASSLGTGQYF.

This chain connects TRBV11-2 to TRBJ2-7; 7 bases match TRBD1. V was clipped by 6 bases and J by 2 bases; unmatched bases: 7. CDR1 is SGHAT and CDR2 is FQNNGV in the germline V gene. The CDR3 runs to 14 residues. CDR3: CASREDQGAYEQYF. The CDR3, as DNA: TGTGCCAGCAGGGAAGATCAGGGGGCCTACGAGCAGTACTTC.

This clone has a count of ten or more. V gene TRBV25-1 combines with J gene TRBJ2-7, with 9 bases identical to TRBD1. Germline trimming cut 3 bases from V and 7 bases from J; bases unmatched to any gene: 13. Germline V gives CDR1 MGHDK, CDR2 SYGVNS. This CDR3 is built from 16 residues. Written as DNA, the CDR3 is TGTGCCAGCAGTGACACGAAGGGACAGGGAGGAGAGGAGCAGTACTTC. Translating gives CASSDTKGQGGEEQYF.